This T cell receptor beta chain was observed in a study of a mutant IDH1 vaccine in newly diagnosed glioma. Study context: Patients were started on vaccination 4-6 weeks after radiotherapy alone, or with temozolomide cycles.

Time point indicated: week 47, end of study. Vaccination used 300 ug of mutant IDH1 20-mer peptide per dose, with topical imiquimod. Data came from immunoSEQ multiplex PCR; TCRdb stores just in-frame clones and leaves some out. Among tens of thousands of clones, approximately 86% were seen once, and the ten largest hold roughly a sixth. The CDR3 has 15 amino acids. Trimming left V 2 bases short and J 1 base short, with 12 bases between. Germline V gene sequence: CDR1 SEHNR, CDR2 FQNEAQ (reference sequence). Worth noting for this clone: Antigen unknown.

The V and J genes are TRBV7-9 and TRBJ2-7; TRBD1 is a possible D gene (6 bases). The sequence was collected from a man between 18 and 35 years old with glioma. Some clones in this sample may be carry-over from other donors' samples. Sequenced here: PBMCs, sampled from a glioma patient whose treatment included an IDH1 peptide vaccine. The CDR3 is CASSLQQGRSYEQYF. CDR3 nucleotide sequence: TGTGCCAGCAGCTTACAACAGGGACGATCCTACGAGCAGTACTTC.